One sample yielded the 21 T cell receptor beta chains listed below, sequenced in a study of glioma-infiltrating T cells. Using RNA template, CDR3s of TCR alpha and beta were amplified with iRepertoire arm-PCR. TCRdb reanalysed the multiplex PCR reads using MiXCR and keeps one entry per CDR3 protein. The sample carries 90,000 to 100,000 distinct CDR3 sequences, around 40% recorded once. Sequencing was carried out using glioma tissue, nonneoplastic brain tissue, or PBMCs (not recorded which). These receptors were collected from a human donor with low-grade glioma or glioblastoma, undergoing nonglioma brain surgery, or in good health (not recorded which).

This clonotype was seen repeatedly, ten times or more. The rearrangement links TRBV7-9 to TRBJ1-5; D remains ambiguous. The CDR3 runs to 14 residues. In germline, CDR1 is SEHNR, CDR2 FQNEAQ (reference sequence). The V end lost 6 bases, the J end lost 1 base, and 10 bases lay between the germline ends. The CDR3 sequence is CASSNALSNQPQHF. Here the CDR3 DNA reads TGTGCCAGCAGTAATGCCCTGAGCAATCAGCCCCAGCATTTT.

Turning to this clonotype: A much more abundant neighbour one base away suggests this may be a read error. The V and J genes are TRBV12-3 or TRBV12-4 and TRBJ2-1; 9 bases fit TRBD2. J was trimmed by 13 bases and V by 7 bases; bases with no gene match: 17. The CDR3 runs 15 residues. CDR3 coding DNA: TGTGCCAGCACTACCCTGTCGCGGGGGGGTGTTGAACAGTTCTTC. Amino acid sequence: CASTTLSRGGVEQFF.

Of note for this clonotype: A much larger clone differs by one base, so this may be a read error. The chain links TRBV10-1 to TRBJ1-1; no clear D gene. V gave up 4 bases and J gave up 1 base, with 7 bases separating them. The CDR3 covers 13 residues. Germline V gene sequence: CDR1 WNHNN, CDR2 SYGVQD (reference sequence). The CDR3 is CASSVSRNTEAFF. The CDR3 DNA reads TGCGCCAGCAGTGTCTCAAGGAACACTGAAGCTTTCTTT.

In the case of this clonotype: Germline is not matched at one junction end, which may reflect a read error. The chain has TRBV25-1 and TRBJ1-3; D is possibly TRBD1 (5 bases). CDR3 length equals 14 residues. Germline V gene sequence: CDR1 MGHDK, CDR2 SYGVNS. Here the CDR3 reads CARSEWTWGNTIYF. CDR3 DNA sequence: TGTGCCCGCAGTGAATGGACATGGGGAAACACCATATATTTT.

At least ten counts were recorded for this clonotype. V and J are TRBV7-9 and TRBJ1-1; 8 bases align to TRBD1. The junction had 8 bases not matched to a gene; V was cut back by 2 bases and J by 0 bases. The CDR3 consists of 17 residues. The germline gives CDR1 SEHNR, CDR2 FQNEAQ (reference sequence). Here the CDR3 DNA reads TGTGCCAGCAGCTTACCCCCCCAGACAGGGGTGAACACTGAAGCTTTCTTT. Translated: CASSLPPQTGVNTEAFF.

As regards this clonotype: Compared with germline, one end of the junction differs, possibly owing to a read error. V gene TRBV25-1 combines with J gene TRBJ2-5; the D gene is possibly TRBD1 (5 bases). The germline V gene has CDR1 MGHDK and CDR2 SYGVNS. The CDR3 contains 15 residues. The CDR3 here is CVSSLIRQFSETQYF. CDR3 DNA sequence: TGTGTCAGCAGTCTGATTCGACAGTTCTCTGAGACCCAGTACTTC.

Points on this clonotype: One junction end disagrees with the germline gene, perhaps due to a read error. CDR3 in amino acids: CASSPTVNNLPLHF. The CDR3 nucleotides are TGCGCCAGCAGCCCTACAGTCAATAATTTACCCCTCCACTTT. The chain joins TRBV4-1 to TRBJ1-6, with D uncertain. Looked up from germline, CDR1 is MGHRA and CDR2 is YSYEKL. The CDR3 is made up of 14 amino acids.

This clonotype was seen many times. The rearrangement uses TRBV12-3 or TRBV12-4 and TRBJ1-1; TRBD1 might be the D (5 bases). The CDR3 covers 15 residues. With 2 bases removed from V and 6 bases from J, the gap between germline ends came to 16 bases. Here the CDR3 reads CASSLSVGEVAEAFF. The CDR3 nucleotides are TGTGCCAGCAGTTTATCAGTGGGGGAAGTTGCTGAAGCTTTCTTT.

Turning to this clonotype: It may be a read error: a sequence one base away is much more abundant. It is likely a read error, because the conserved phenylalanine at the end of the CDR3 is missing. The chain has TRBV5-1 and TRBJ2-1; D is perhaps TRBD2 (6 bases). CDR3 length: 16 amino acids. V was trimmed by 0 bases and J by 8 bases, leaving 18 bases between them. In germline, CDR1 is SGHRS, CDR2 YFSETQ. The CDR3 nucleotides read TGCGCCAGCAGCTTGGTAGGAGGGGAGGTTAGCGATGAGCAGTTCATC. Translated: CASSLVGGEVSDEQFI.

At least ten counts were recorded for this clonotype. The chain employs TRBV4-1 and TRBJ2-3; 9 bases match TRBD2. CDR1 is MGHRA, CDR2 YSYEKL, per germline. CDR3 length: 17 amino acids. V trimming: 0 bases; J trimming: 4 bases; junction bases outside the gene matches: 8. CDR3 loop: CASSQDNSGSLSDTQYF. The CDR3 nucleotides are TGCGCCAGCAGCCAAGATAATAGCGGGAGCTTGTCAGATACGCAGTATTTT.

The V call is TRBV27, the J call TRBJ2-1; 9 bases are a match to TRBD2. CDR1 and CDR2 from the germline V gene are MNHEY and SMNVEV (reference sequence). J gave up 6 bases and V 3 bases, and 3 bases lay outside the gene matches. CDR3 length equals 14 residues. The CDR3 sequence: CASSLGTSFNEQFF. In DNA form, the CDR3 reads TGTGCCAGCAGTTTGGGGACTAGCTTCAATGAGCAGTTCTTC.

This clonotype was seen repeatedly, ten times or more. V and J are TRBV3-1 and TRBJ2-5; 9 bases align to TRBD2. V was clipped by 1 base and J by 1 base; unmatched bases: 7. In germline, CDR1 is LGHDT, CDR2 YNNKEL (reference sequence). The length of the CDR3 is 17 residues. The DNA of the CDR3 is TGTGCCAGCAGCCAAGCTAGGACTAGCGAGACCCAAGAGACCCAGTACTTC. Translating it yields CASSQARTSETQETQYF.

V and J are TRBV6-2 or TRBV6-3 and TRBJ2-1; 8 bases line up with TRBD1. V gave up 5 bases and J gave up 6 bases; unmatched junction bases: 9. In germline, CDR1 is MNHEY, CDR2 SVGEGT. This CDR3 is built from 15 residues. The CDR3 nucleotides read TGTGCCAGCAGTACGGCCTGGACAGGGAGCAATGAGCAGTTCTTC. Its translation: CASSTAWTGSNEQFF.

As concerns this clonotype: Possible read error: a much larger clone is one base away. The chain carries TRBV5-4 and TRBJ2-3; no firm D call. This CDR3 has 14 residues. Trimming took off 3 bases at V and 3 bases at J, with 11 bases between the two ends. Germline V gene data show CDR1 as SGHNT and CDR2 as YYREEE (reference sequence). The CDR3 DNA is TGTGCCAGCAGCTCGGCTGGGGTAACAGATACGCAGTATTTT. Its translation is CASSSAGVTDTQYF.

The chain combines TRBV2 with TRBJ1-1, with D perhaps matching TRBD1 (5 bases). This CDR3 has 14 amino acids. V gave up 7 bases and J gave up 0 bases, with 12 bases separating them. In germline, CDR1 is SNHLY, CDR2 FYNNEI. The CDR3, as DNA: TGTGCCAGCAATGAGGGCAGGGTGAACACTGAAGCTTTCTTT. Its protein is CASNEGRVNTEAFF.

This clonotype occurred many times. The V call is TRBV19, the J call TRBJ2-3, with 10 bases lining up with TRBD1. The CDR3 consists of 16 residues. V lost 4 bases and J lost 3; bases outside the gene matches: 7. Germline V lookup: CDR1 LNHDA, CDR2 SQIVND (reference sequence). The CDR3 is CASSTLGQGITDTQYF. CDR3 nucleotides: TGTGCCAGTAGTACTCTGGGACAGGGGATAACAGATACGCAGTATTTT.

The gene calls are TRBV4-3 and TRBJ1-1; D gene uncertain. Per the germline V gene, CDR1 is LGHNA and CDR2 is YSLEER. This CDR3 has 12 residues. The V end was cut by 1 base, the J end by 7 bases, with 7 bases between. CDR3 DNA: TGCGCCAGCAGCCAAGCGGAGTTTGAAGCTTTCTTT. Its translation is CASSQAEFEAFF.

This clonotype occurred many times. CDR3 in amino acids: CAISGLAGDNEQFF. CDR3 in DNA: TGTGCCATCAGTGGGCTAGCGGGGGACAATGAGCAGTTCTTC. The gene calls are TRBV10-3 and TRBJ2-1; the match to TRBD2 covers 10 bases. This CDR3 comprises 14 residues. V trimming: 4 bases; J trimming: 5 bases; junction bases outside the gene matches: 2. CDR1 and CDR2 (germline): ENHRY, SYGVKD.

This clonotype was detected ten times or more. CDR3 residues: CATSRSGRQETQYF. The CDR3 coding sequence is TGTGCCACCAGCAGATCGGGTCGGCAAGAGACCCAGTACTTC. J is TRBJ2-5 and V is TRBV15; D is unresolved. The CDR3 contains 14 residues. In germline, CDR1 is LNHNV, CDR2 YYDKDF (reference sequence). Trimming pared 2 bases from V and 2 bases from J, leaving 9 bases between.

This clonotype was picked up many times. The chain recombines TRBV4-1 with TRBJ2-7; TRBD1 matches 11 bases. The CDR3 runs 15 residues. The V gene's germline CDR1 is MGHRA and CDR2 YSYEKL. The V and J ends lost 0 bases and 6 bases, in that order; junction bases with no gene match: 4. CDR3 amino acids: CASSQDGQGAGEQYF. CDR3 DNA sequence: TGCGCCAGCAGCCAAGACGGACAGGGGGCTGGCGAGCAGTACTTC.

There are many counts of this clonotype. The chain couples TRBV24-1 to TRBJ1-2, with a possible D match to TRBD1 (6 bases). Trimming left V 9 bases short and J 2 bases short, with 18 bases between. This CDR3 has 15 residues. The germline V gene encodes CDR1 KGHDR and CDR2 SFDVKD. The CDR3, as DNA: TGTGCCACCTTTTCTAGGGGGGCGAGCAACTATGGCTACACCTTC. It translates to CATFSRGASNYGYTF.